A selection of T cell receptor beta chains follows, all from one sample in a study of shared clonotypes between healthy human individuals. Only in-frame clones appear in the TCRdb table, and some are missing; sequencing was by immunoSEQ multiplex PCR. The table includes some 800,000 clones, 90% to 95% detected once. Sequencing used naive CD8+ T cells sorted from blood. The origin of the receptors is a man aged 25-45 years in good health. The CDR3 runs from the conserved cysteine through the conserved F or W. Each record gives: V gene, clone size, CDR3 length, D gene, CDR3 protein. The D gene is left open where the match is weak. Some rows have no size entry. The others give once, few or many, or a class for an expanded clone.

TRBV9,once,15,.,CASSQNHRGNPEAFF
TRBV27,.,17,TRBD2,CASSQGTSAAYQETQYF
TRBV11-1,.,15,TRBD2,CASSLLRGVTGELFF
TRBV11-2,.,16,TRBD1,CASSSLQGATWNEQFF
TRBV7-8,.,14,.,CASSLLSPGDTIYF
TRBV11-2,.,14,.,CASSPPTGQETQYF
TRBV6-6,.,16,.,CASSYSYPTTNEKLFF
TRBV29-1,once,17,TRBD2,CSVRGLAGGPDYYEQYF
TRBV4-3,.,15,.,CASSQDRTLGYGYTF
TRBV27,once,14,.,CASRPAGTFYEQYF
TRBV13,.,16,TRBD2,CASTAALAGGWDTQYF
TRBV28,.,17,TRBD2,CASSLFASGRRTGELFF
TRBV19,.,13,.,CASRLGPPGEAFF
TRBV5-1,.,19,TRBD2,CASSEGTSGILRIYNEQFF
TRBV4-3,.,16,.,CASSQGKPSRGDTQYF
TRBV4-2,.,15,.,CASSRQQGERNEQFF
TRBV4-3,.,13,.,CASSRNGGEKLFF
TRBV27,.,15,TRBD2,CASRPLAGMNGELFF
TRBV11-2,.,13,.,CASSRRNGGEQYF